These 14 T cell receptor beta chains came from one sample sequenced in a study of CD8+ T cells in alopecia areata. Treatment specified: oral pan-JAK inhibitor, 5-10 mg twice daily. RNA, once extracted, was reverse transcribed into cDNA for use as the sequencing template. Assay used: immunoSEQ multiplex PCR; TCRdb lists only in-frame clones, some missing. Of 120,000 or so clones listed, approximately 57% are singletons. This sample comprised CD4+ T cells sorted from blood, obtained at week 4, from a patient treated with tofacitinib. Receptors originate from a human donor with alopecia areata.

This clone has more than one count but fewer than ten. V gene TRBV7-2 combines with J gene TRBJ2-1; D gene ambiguous. Trimming took 1 base from V and 0 from J, leaving 10 bases between them. Germline-derived CDR1 and CDR2 are SGHTA and FQGNSA. The CDR3 loop spans 16 amino acids. CDR3 coding DNA: TGTGCCAGCAGCTTAGGACCTAAGAGCTCCTACAATGAGCAGTTCTTC. As protein: CASSLGPKSSYNEQFF.

The rearrangement links TRBV9 to TRBJ2-7; tentatively, D is TRBD2 (5 bases). The V gene lost 0 bases and the J gene lost 3 bases, with 13 bases spanning the gap. Looked up from germline, CDR1 is SGDLS and CDR2 is YYNGEE. CDR3 length: 15 amino acids. CDR3 sequence (DNA): TGTGCCAGCAGCGTAGGCCCGGGGAACAACTACGAGCAGTACTTC. It translates to CASSVGPGNNYEQYF.

The rearrangement links TRBV6-5 to TRBJ1-2; TRBD1 matches at 7 bases. With V trimmed by 4 bases and J by 8 bases, 13 bases remained unmatched. The CDR3 contains 15 residues. Germline V gene sequence: CDR1 MNHEY, CDR2 SVGAGI. CDR3 coding DNA: TGTGCCAGCAGTTCCCCAGGGGGGGGGAGAAGAGGCTACACCTTC. The encoded protein is CASSSPGGGRRGYTF.

The CDR3 reads CAWSVRGSSYEQYF. DNA for the CDR3: TGTGCCTGGAGTGTAAGAGGGAGCTCCTACGAGCAGTACTTC. The chain uses TRBV30 and TRBJ2-7; a possible D gene is TRBD2 (5 bases). V lost 0 bases, J lost 0 bases, and 9 bases lay in between. From germline, CDR1 is GTSNPN and CDR2 SVGIG (reference sequence). There are 14 residues in the CDR3.

The chain links TRBV25-1 to TRBJ2-7, with 10 bases identical to TRBD2. Germline assignment: CDR1 MGHDK and CDR2 SYGVNS. CDR3 length equals 17 residues. V shed 4 bases and J 7 bases; nucleotides not matched to a gene: 16. The CDR3 DNA reads TGTGCCAGCAGTGGATTCCCCGCTAGCGGGAGTAGGGGTGAGCAGTACTTC. Protein: CASSGFPASGSRGEQYF.

CDR3 coding DNA: TGTGCCAGCAGCGCGGGACAGCCCCTCACTGAAGCTTTCTTT. It encodes CASSAGQPLTEAFF. V usage is TRBV5-4 and J usage is TRBJ1-1; the match to TRBD1 covers 7 bases. The CDR3 consists of 14 residues. CDR1 is SGHNT and CDR2 is YYREEE in the germline V gene (reference sequence). J lost 4 bases, V lost 4 bases, and 7 bases had no gene match.

This rearrangement joins TRBV30 to TRBJ2-3; 8 bases agree with TRBD2. V shed 2 bases and J 4 bases; nucleotides not matched to a gene: 8. Germline V gene lookup returns CDR1 GTSNPN and CDR2 SVGIG (reference sequence). The CDR3 is 15 amino acids. The CDR3 region is CAWSRYSGVPDTQYF. As DNA, the CDR3 is TGTGCCTGGAGTAGATATAGCGGGGTCCCAGATACGCAGTATTTT.

The rearrangement links TRBV5-6 to TRBJ2-1; TRBD2 agrees at 13 bases. The J segment lost 15 bases and the V segment lost 2 bases, leaving 5 bases of the junction unmatched. CDR1 and CDR2 from the germline V gene are SGHDT and YYEEEE. CDR3 size: 13 residues. This CDR3 reads CASSLLAGGSWFF. CDR3 nucleotides: TGTGCCAGCAGCTTACTAGCGGGGGGGTCCTGGTTCTTC.

This rearrangement joins TRBV6-5 to TRBJ2-3; D is undetermined. Germline values: CDR1 MNHEY, CDR2 SVGAGI. The CDR3 consists of 13 residues. V lost 6 bases and J 3 bases, leaving 10 bases between the germline ends. The DNA for the CDR3 is TGTGCCAGCAGAAACCGGGTGACAGATACGCAGTATTTT. This encodes CASRNRVTDTQYF.

This clone was found once. This chain joins TRBV5-6 and TRBJ2-4; D is tentatively TRBD1 or TRBD2 (5 bases each). This CDR3 contains 12 residues. Germline CDR1 reads SGHDT; CDR2 reads YYEEEE. The V gene lost 3 bases and the J gene lost 8 bases, with 9 bases spanning the gap. CDR3 amino acids: CASSSRDDIQYF. As DNA, the CDR3 is TGTGCCAGCAGCTCGAGGGACGACATTCAGTACTTC.

The chain combines TRBV7-9 with TRBJ2-7; D ambiguous. CDR3 size: 13 residues. Germline V lookup: CDR1 SEHNR, CDR2 FQNEAQ (reference sequence). Trimming left V 7 bases short and J 2 bases short, with 12 bases between. The CDR3 DNA is TGTGCCAGCACCCCGACGGCGACCTACGAGCAGTACTTC. Its translation: CASTPTATYEQYF.

This clone was observed a handful of times. The gene calls are TRBV10-3 and TRBJ2-2; perhaps TRBD2 as D (6 bases). V was trimmed by 9 bases and J by 3 bases, leaving 14 bases between them. The germline V gene encodes CDR1 ENHRY and CDR2 SYGVKD. The CDR3 is made up of 14 amino acids. CDR3 in DNA: TGTGCCATGGGAGAAGGGGAGGACACCGGGGAGCTGTTTTTT. Translated, it gives CAMGEGEDTGELFF.

The chain employs TRBV5-1 and TRBJ2-3, with D hard to call. Germline-derived CDR1 and CDR2 are SGHRS and YFSETQ. This CDR3 spans 12 amino acids. Trimming took 4 bases from V and 7 from J, leaving 10 bases between them. CDR3 bases: TGCGCCAGCAGCCGGGCTGAGTATACGCAGTATTTT. Protein: CASSRAEYTQYF.

With regard to this clone: Other DNA sequences from this sample encode an identical CDR3 as well. The chain carries TRBV27 and TRBJ2-7, with D perhaps TRBD2 (6 bases). CDR3 length: 13 amino acids. Germline V gives CDR1 MNHEY, CDR2 SMNVEV (reference sequence). Trimming shortened V by 3 bases and J by 2 bases, and 8 bases separated the two germline ends. The CDR3 nucleotides read TGTGCCAGCAGTTTGGCGGGGACCTACGAGCAGTACTTC. Encoded protein: CASSLAGTYEQYF.